A single sample is the source of the 21 T cell receptor beta chains below, sequenced in a study of human T cells and chemical hapten exposure. Specified time point: pre-sensitization, week 0. The treatment here: therapeutic diphenylcyclopropenone sensitization with weekly scalp DPC. TCRdb itself ran the RACE reads through MiXCR, one entry per CDR3 protein. The sample has fewer than 200,000 distinct CDR3 sequences, roughly 30% seen once. The input for sequencing was whole blood, taken in connection with sensitization to the hapten diphenylcyclopropenone (DPC). Every receptor here comes from a woman aged 25 to 39 with alopecia areata. Some clones in this sample may be carry-over from other donors' samples.

This clonotype has a handful of counts. This sequence joins TRBV11-3 and TRBJ2-2; maybe TRBD1 (5 bases). The CDR3 is 16 amino acids. The V gene lost 3 bases and the J gene lost 4 bases, with 15 bases spanning the gap. Germline V gene sequence: CDR1 SGHNT, CDR2 YENEEA. The CDR3 reads CASSFQGLGPTGELFF. The CDR3 region has the DNA TGTGCCAGCAGCTTTCAGGGATTGGGTCCCACCGGGGAGCTGTTTTTT. The whole variable domain, remainder taken from reference TRBV11-3 and TRBJ2-2, is EAGVVQSPRYKIIEKKQPVAFWCNPISGHNTLYWYLQNLGQGPELLIRYENEEAVDDSQLPKDRFSAERLKGVDSTLKIQPAELGDSAVYLCASSFQGLGPTGELFFGEGSRLTVL.

This clonotype occurred a few times. CDR3 sequence: CSGTGGNTIYF. The CDR3 DNA sequence: TGCAGCGGGACAGGGGGAAACACCATATATTTT. This chain links TRBV29-1 with TRBJ1-3; 8 bases align to TRBD1. J lost 4 bases, V lost 7 bases, and 0 bases had no gene match. Germline V gene sequence: CDR1 SQVTM, CDR2 ANQGSEA. The length of the CDR3 is 11 residues.

The CDR3 sequence is CASSLALAGGNTIYF. The CDR3 region has the DNA TGTGCCAGCAGCTTAGCGCTGGCAGGGGGAAACACCATATATTTT. The chain carries TRBV7-8 and TRBJ1-3; possible D gene TRBD1, 5 bases. CDR1 and CDR2 from the germline V gene are SGHVS and FQNEAQ. CDR3 size: 15 residues. V was shortened by 0 bases and J by 4 bases, with 10 bases between the two germline ends.

The V gene is TRBV5-1, the J gene TRBJ2-1, with D uncertain. The germline V and J ends were trimmed by 5 bases and 1 base, with 13 bases remaining between them. Germline V gene lookup returns CDR1 SGHRS and CDR2 YFSETQ. This CDR3 spans 15 amino acids. The CDR3 nucleotides read TGCGCCAGCAGACTCGACCCCGTATCCTACAATGAGCAGTTCTTC. Its protein product is CASRLDPVSYNEQFF.

This clonotype was detected only a few times. This chain uses TRBV7-9 with TRBJ2-7; 8 bases match TRBD1. With V trimmed by 3 bases and J by 5 bases, 6 bases remained unmatched. Per germline, CDR1 SEHNR and CDR2 FQNEAQ (reference sequence). This CDR3 has 14 residues. The CDR3 sequence is CASSFDRGSDEQYF. In DNA, the CDR3 is TGTGCCAGCAGCTTCGACAGGGGATCAGACGAGCAGTACTTC.

Here the CDR3 DNA reads TGCAGTGCTAGAGATCCGACAGGAGATAATTCACCCCTCCACTTT. Protein: CSARDPTGDNSPLHF. This rearrangement joins TRBV20-1 to TRBJ1-6; TRBD1 might be the D (6 bases). The CDR3 is 15 residues long. Germline V gene sequence: CDR1 DFQATT, CDR2 SNEGSKA (reference sequence). V lost 0 bases to trimming and J lost 5 bases, with 11 bases between them.

This chain connects TRBV28 to TRBJ1-6; no clear D gene. Deletions cut 3 bases from V and 0 bases from J, with 6 bases between. This CDR3 is 15 amino acids long. The germline CDR1 and CDR2 sequences are MDHEN and SYDVKM. This CDR3 is CASSLASSYNSPLHF. In DNA form, the CDR3 reads TGTGCCAGCAGTTTGGCGAGCTCCTATAATTCACCCCTCCACTTT. The complete variable domain, with remaining parts taken from reference TRBV28 and TRBJ1-6, reads DVKVTQSSRYLVKRTGEKVFLECVQDMDHENMFWYRQDPGLGLRLIYFSYDVKMKEKGDIPEGYSVSREKKERFSLILESASTNQTSMYLCASSLASSYNSPLHFGNGTRLTVT.

The CDR3 nucleotides read TGTGCCAGCAGCTCAGGGGATTCACCCCTCCACTTT. This codes for CASSSGDSPLHF. V gene TRBV11-1 combines with J gene TRBJ1-6; D possibly corresponds to TRBD1 (6 bases). This CDR3 has 12 residues. Deletions cut 4 bases from V and 8 bases from J, with 6 bases between. From germline, CDR1 is SGHAT and CDR2 FQDESV (reference sequence).

In its sample, this clonotype was seen a few times. The J gene is TRBJ1-6, the V gene TRBV30, with D perhaps matching TRBD1 (6 bases). CDR1 GTSNPN and CDR2 SVGIG come from the germline V gene (reference sequence). V lost 0 bases and J lost 0, with 24 bases in between. The CDR3 runs to 21 residues. CDR3 DNA sequence: TGTGCCTGGAGTGTACTCGCAGGACAGTGGGACTCGAGCTCCTATAATTCACCCCTCCACTTT. It encodes CAWSVLAGQWDSSSYNSPLHF.

V gene TRBV5-1 combines with J gene TRBJ2-5, with 7 nucleotides matching TRBD1. There are 14 residues in the CDR3. V lost 6 bases and J lost 0; bases outside the gene matches: 5. From germline, CDR1 is SGHRS and CDR2 YFSETQ. CDR3 region: CASTSQGNQETQYF. CDR3 coding DNA: TGCGCCAGCACCTCACAGGGGAACCAAGAGACCCAGTACTTC.

The V and J genes are TRBV3-1 and TRBJ1-2, with 7 bases aligning to TRBD1. The J segment lost 8 bases and the V segment lost 5 bases, leaving 5 bases of the junction unmatched. This CDR3 spans 12 amino acids. In germline, CDR1 is LGHDT, CDR2 YNNKEL (reference sequence). The CDR3 bases are TGTGCCAGCAGCTCAGGGGGAGAAGGCTACACCTTC. Translation gives CASSSGGEGYTF.

The J gene is TRBJ1-2, the V gene TRBV6-2 or TRBV6-3, with D tentatively TRBD1 (5 bases). From germline, CDR1 is MNHEY and CDR2 SVGEGT. The CDR3 consists of 14 residues. Trimming left V 4 bases short and J 4 bases short, with 13 bases between. The CDR3 nucleotides read TGTGCCAGCAGTTTGGGCGAGGGACCCTATGGCTACACCTTC. Its translation is CASSLGEGPYGYTF.

This clonotype was recorded a few times. This chain joins TRBV29-1 and TRBJ2-5; a possible D gene is TRBD2 (6 bases). The CDR3 consists of 12 residues. V gave up 4 bases and J gave up 5 bases, with 11 bases separating them. Germline CDR1 SQVTM, CDR2 ANQGSEA. DNA of the CDR3: TGCAGCGTTGTATGGGGGAGGGAGACCCAGTACTTC. It yields the protein CSVVWGRETQYF.

V is TRBV7-2 and J is TRBJ2-5; D gene ambiguous. With 5 bases removed from V and 6 bases from J, the gap between germline ends came to 10 bases. The CDR3 is made up of 12 amino acids. Germline V gives CDR1 SGHTA, CDR2 FQGNSA. The CDR3 reads CASSLPRQTQYF. CDR3 coding DNA: TGTGCCAGCAGCCTACCAAGGCAGACCCAGTACTTC.

A few counts support this clonotype. CDR3 residues: CASSTGIREQYF. CDR3 nucleotides: TGTGCCAGCAGCACCGGGATCAGGGAGCAGTACTTC. V gene TRBV6-2 or TRBV6-3 combines with J gene TRBJ2-7; D perhaps matches TRBD2 (5 bases). This CDR3 has 12 amino acids. V was cut by 6 bases and J by 7 bases, with 13 bases left in between. Germline V gene lookup returns CDR1 MNHEY and CDR2 SVGEGT.

CDR3 sequence reads: CASSQDGGADNEQFF. CDR3 sequence (DNA): TGCGCCAGCAGCCAAGATGGGGGGGCTGACAATGAGCAGTTCTTC. The chain is built from TRBV4-3 and TRBJ2-1, with D possibly being TRBD2 (7 bases). Trimming shortened V by 0 bases and J by 5 bases, and 11 bases separated the two germline ends. The CDR3 loop spans 15 amino acids. Per the germline V gene, CDR1 is LGHNA and CDR2 is YSLEER.

This clonotype was picked up a small number of times. The V call is TRBV4-3, the J call TRBJ2-1; 12 bases fit TRBD2. After removal of 1 base from V and 0 bases from J, the junction contained 10 bases not matched to a gene. Germline values: CDR1 LGHNA, CDR2 YSLEER. The CDR3 length is 20 residues. The CDR3 sequence is CASSQGLAGGPYNSYNEQFF. In DNA form, the CDR3 reads TGCGCCAGCAGCCAAGGGCTAGCGGGAGGGCCTTACAACTCCTACAATGAGCAGTTCTTC.

The gene calls are TRBV4-2 and TRBJ2-5, with D tentatively TRBD1 (6 bases). The V and J ends lost 0 bases and 2 bases respectively, with 10 bases between them. In germline, CDR1 is LGHNA, CDR2 YNFKEQ. The CDR3 runs 15 residues. The CDR3 is CASSQEPDRQETQYF. DNA of the CDR3: TGTGCCAGCAGCCAAGAGCCGGACAGACAAGAGACCCAGTACTTC.

The CDR3 region has the DNA TGCGCCAGCAGCCTACGGTTCGAAGAGACCCAGTACTTC. Translating it yields CASSLRFEETQYF. This chain joins TRBV5-1 and TRBJ2-5; no definite D call. The CDR3 totals 13 residues. Deletions cut 4 bases from V and 3 bases from J, with 10 bases between. Per germline, CDR1 SGHRS and CDR2 YFSETQ.

The V and J genes are TRBV5-1 and TRBJ1-2; D remains ambiguous. The CDR3 extends over 14 amino acids. CDR1 is SGHRS, CDR2 YFSETQ, per germline. Trimming shortened V by 0 bases and J by 2 bases, and 8 bases separated the two germline ends. The CDR3 region has the DNA TGCGCCAGCAGCTTGGCCCCCGGCAACTATGGCTACACCTTC. Amino acid sequence: CASSLAPGNYGYTF.

CDR3 amino acids: CASGAGTVGLGGQFF. CDR3 nucleotides: TGTGCCAGCGGAGCCGGGACAGTGGGATTGGGTGGGCAGTTCTTC. This chain uses TRBV2 with TRBJ2-1; 7 bases are a match to TRBD1. Looked up from germline, CDR1 is SNHLY and CDR2 is FYNNEI. The CDR3 has 15 residues. After removal of 8 bases from V and 12 bases from J, the junction contained 19 bases not matched to a gene.